This T cell receptor (beta chain) was profiled in a study of HIV-infected patients and healthy controls. Study findings and constraints: Size-matching overweighted rare events from HIV-infected data when comparing patients with controls. During therapy, HIV-associated CDR3s fell significantly in frequency, while CMV-associated CDR3s did not change significantly.

cDNA was made from about 510 ng RNA using alpha and beta constant primers. Separate chain-specific third strand synthesis with multiplexing indices produced the alpha and beta libraries. TCRdb independently ran MiXCR on the 5' RACE reads; one entry per CDR3 protein. This sample has approximately 6,000 distinct CDR3 sequences, with 9.5% to 12% found just once. No cell fractionation was done, so the repertoire covers all unsorted peripheral blood T cells. Worth noting for this clonotype: Its antigen is currently unknown.

The V and J ends lost 8 bases and 5 bases respectively, with 12 bases between them. Germline V gene lookup returns CDR1 SNHLY and CDR2 FYNNEI. The CDR3 loop spans 12 amino acids. The receptor's source is an adult with HIV infection. Sequencing used blood, obtained before antiretroviral therapy. This chain links TRBV2 with TRBJ1-1; D remains unclear. CDR3 region: CASGVGATEAFF. Written as DNA, the CDR3 is TGTGCCAGCGGGGTTGGCGCAACTGAAGCTTTCTTT.